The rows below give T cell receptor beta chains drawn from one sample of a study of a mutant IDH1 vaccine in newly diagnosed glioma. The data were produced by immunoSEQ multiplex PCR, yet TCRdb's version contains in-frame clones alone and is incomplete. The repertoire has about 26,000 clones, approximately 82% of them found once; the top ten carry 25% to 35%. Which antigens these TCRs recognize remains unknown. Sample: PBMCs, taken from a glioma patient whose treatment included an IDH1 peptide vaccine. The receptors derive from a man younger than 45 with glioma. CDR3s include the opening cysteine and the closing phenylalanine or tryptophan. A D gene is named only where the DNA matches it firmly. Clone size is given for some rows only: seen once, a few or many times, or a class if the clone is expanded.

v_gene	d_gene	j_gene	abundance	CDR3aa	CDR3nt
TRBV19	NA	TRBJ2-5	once	CASTPTGGGPWETQYF	TGTGCCAGTACCCCTACCGGTGGCGGCCCCTGGGAGACCCAGTACTTC
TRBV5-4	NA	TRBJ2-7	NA	CASSLTPTGTKVYEQYF	TGTGCCAGCAGTTTAACCCCGACCGGGACAAAGGTCTACGAGCAGTACTTC
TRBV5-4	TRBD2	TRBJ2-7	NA	CASSPGGGGIREQYF	TGTGCCAGCAGCCCCGGTGGGGGGGGGATTCGAGAGCAGTACTTC
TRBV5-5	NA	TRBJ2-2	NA	CASSLDRDTGELFF	TGTGCCAGCAGCTTGGACAGGGATACCGGGGAGCTGTTTTTT
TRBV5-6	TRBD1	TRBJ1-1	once	CASSTGQGKAFF	TGTGCCAGCAGCACCGGACAGGGGAAGGCTTTCTTT
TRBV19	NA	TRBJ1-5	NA	CASSIGAYNQPQHF	TGTGCCAGTAGTATAGGAGCCTACAATCAGCCCCAGCATTTT
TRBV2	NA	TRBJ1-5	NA	CASVQARGNQPQHF	TGTGCCAGTGTCCAGGCCAGGGGCAATCAGCCCCAGCATTTT
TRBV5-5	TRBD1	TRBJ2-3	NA	CASSLDRGVADTQYF	TGTGCCAGCAGCTTGGACAGGGGTGTGGCAGATACGCAGTATTTT
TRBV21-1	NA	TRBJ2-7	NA	CASSNLASGRAAIPYEQYF	TGTGCCAGCAGCAACCTCGCTAGCGGGAGGGCCGCAATCCCCTACGAGCAGTACTTC
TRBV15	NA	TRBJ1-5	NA	CATSRGAEWSSNQPQHF	TGTGCCACCAGCAGAGGCGCAGAGTGGTCTAGCAATCAGCCCCAGCATTTT
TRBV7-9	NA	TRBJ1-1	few	CASSLQGNTEAFF	TGTGCCAGCAGCTTACAGGGTAACACTGAAGCTTTCTTT